This T cell receptor (beta chain) was profiled in a study of sequential checkpoint blockade in melanoma (dated by TCRdb to about 2019). In terms of the full investigation: Using 1:1 randomization, the trial assigned patients either to first-line nivolumab followed by ipilimumab (arm A) or to ipilimumab followed by nivolumab (arm B). Maintenance nivolumab was given following each of the two trial sequences. What the research found in general, with its limitations: Larger, independent patient cohorts are needed to validate the response-prediction model that combines TCR metrics and mutation burden.

Explained via the paper, the treatment or condition label denotes: randomized to nivolumab then ipilimumab (arm A) or the reverse (arm B). None of the trial patients had been given prior DNA-damaging chemotherapy. A FACS Aria II flow cytometer was used to sort live CD3+CD8+ cells that were negative for CD19 and CD56 from thawed PBMCs. CheckMate 064, a randomized, open-label phase II trial of sequential checkpoint blockade, was the source of the samples, all of which came from patients with melanoma. Peripheral blood mononuclear cells were obtained through leukapheresis, purified using Ficoll-Paque, and frozen in human serum containing around 10% DMSO. Immediately after sorting, the purity of sorted blood CD3+CD8+ cells was verified to be >95%, after which DNA was extracted. V gives up 6 bases and J gives up 2 bases, and the segment between their germline ends measures 9 bases. The germline V gene (reference sequence) gives CDR1 as SEHNR and CDR2 as FQNEAQ. From its cysteine to its phenylalanine, the CDR3 spans 13 amino acids. CDR3 DNA only is kept here, 39 bases in frame from base 1.

The immunoSEQ Assay was used to immunosequence TCRbeta CDR3 regions from genomic DNA. Prior to high-throughput sequencing, genomic DNA was amplified by bias-controlled multiplex PCR. In the paper's pipeline: To quantify the absolute abundance of each unique TCRbeta CDR3 region, the sequences were collapsed and filtered. Clonality, defined as 1 minus Pielou's evenness, was calculated using only productive rearrangements. Clones with significantly greater frequencies in on-treatment versus baseline samples were identified using a previously published method. Sourced from immuneACCESS, this table was stored by TCRdb with only in-frame sequences that have V and J called. A share of the clones is absent; for the studies checked, an unresolved V gene accounts for under half, and the remainder has no known explanation. V, J and clone size are taken as reported in that table, and D and trimming were inferred from the DNA itself. This sample lists about 11,000 clones; approximately 67% were detected once. In total, the top ten clones hold about 28% of the sample.

Comments on this clone: This clone's antigen is unknown. Per-base qualities were not stored, and no clone one base away is much larger.

The chain couples TRBV7-9 to TRBJ2-3; possibly the D gene is TRBD2, per 6 matching bases. Sequences were derived from CD8+ T cells sorted from blood (inferred from file names), sampled from a patient given nivolumab and ipilimumab in sequence. The source is a human donor with melanoma. Here the CDR3 is given as CASSWDFTDTQYF. The DNA sequence follows: TGTGCCAGCAGTTGGGACTTCACAGATACGCAGTATTTT.